This T cell receptor beta chain was retrieved from a study of early T cells in non-severe SARS-CoV-2 infection. MiXCR, run by TCRdb on the 5' RACE reads, gives a single entry per CDR3 protein. The sample shows about 50,000 distinct CDR3 sequences, roughly 13% of them seen only once. CDR1 and CDR2 from the germline V gene are LNHDA and SQIVND (reference sequence). The V gene lost 1 base and the J gene lost 6 bases, with 10 bases spanning the gap. This CDR3 contains 14 residues. The chain has TRBV19 and TRBJ1-5; D is unresolved. The source is an adult who was a healthcare worker with PCR-confirmed SARS-CoV-2 infection or an uninfected control (not recorded which). The specimen was whole blood. CDR3 amino acids: CASSIGFQTQPQHF. The CDR3 DNA reads TGTGCCAGTAGTATAGGCTTCCAGACTCAGCCCCAGCATTTT.